This entry describes one T cell receptor beta chain. This record belongs to a study of blood T cell repertoires in COVID-19. Overall study: Sites across the United States, Italy and Spain contributed samples from acute and convalescent COVID-19.

This CDR3 contains 13 residues. CDR1 and CDR2 (germline): GTSNPN, SVGIG (reference sequence). V was trimmed by 2 bases and J by 5 bases, leaving 10 bases between them. Sequencing was performed with immunoSEQ multiplex PCR; in TCRdb, only in-frame clones are kept and a portion is missing. The sample lists over 25,000 clones, approximately 89% occurring once. The chain carries TRBV30 and TRBJ2-1; D is possibly TRBD1 (5 bases). Sample: peripheral blood. This TCR was sampled from a man in his fifties or sixties with acute or convalescent COVID-19. Here the CDR3 reads CAWSRGLDNEQFF. The DNA of the CDR3 is TGTGCCTGGAGTAGGGGTCTGGACAATGAGCAGTTCTTC.